In this sample, the clone carrying this TCR beta chain turned up a few times. CDR1 SGDLS and CDR2 YYNGEE come from the germline V gene. The CDR3 extends over 17 amino acids. Trimming took 0 bases from V and 1 from J; bases not matched to a gene: 6. Sample treatment: some 20 received Ad26.COV2.S at low or high dose, single or two shots; about 5 received placebo; per-sample allocation not given. Day 63 after the first injection of vaccine or placebo was the sampling time. It was an adult aged 18-55 years in Boston who was the donor. This record comes from a study of Ad26.COV2.S vaccination and SARS-CoV-2 variants. Across the whole study: It was the COV1001 Ad26.COV2.S trial arm that included the donor.

The protocol was immunoSEQ multiplex PCR, while the TCRdb copy is restricted to in-frame clones and leaves out a portion. The table has 250,000 or so clones, around 88% seen once; the top ten hold roughly 3%. The clonotype comes from a person aged 18-65 years who received the Ad26.COV2.S COVID-19 vaccine or a placebo. The sequencing used peripheral blood, collected in a trial of Ad26.COV2.S vaccine versus placebo. V gene TRBV9 combines with J gene TRBJ2-2; 7 bases align to TRBD2. The CDR3 region has the DNA TGTGCCAGCAGCGTAGAAGCTAGCGGACTGAACACCGGGGAGCTGTTTTTT. Its protein is CASSVEASGLNTGELFF.